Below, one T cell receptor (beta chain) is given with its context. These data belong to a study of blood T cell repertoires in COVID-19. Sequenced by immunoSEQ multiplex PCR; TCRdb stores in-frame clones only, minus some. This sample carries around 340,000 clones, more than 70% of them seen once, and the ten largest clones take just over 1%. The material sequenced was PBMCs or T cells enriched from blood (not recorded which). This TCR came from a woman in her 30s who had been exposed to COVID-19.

CDR3 DNA: TGTGCCAGCAAAAACCTACACAGGGGTGAACAGCCCCAGCATTTT. It specifies CASKNLHRGEQPQHF. The rearrangement joins TRBV6-5 to TRBJ1-5; 7 bases are shared with TRBD1. The germline gives CDR1 MNHEY, CDR2 SVGAGI. The V and J ends lost 7 bases and 7 bases, in that order; junction bases with no gene match: 13. The CDR3 runs to 15 residues.